These 24 T cell receptor beta chains came from one sample sequenced in a study of CD8 T cells in ankylosing spondylitis. From the 5' RACE reads, TCRdb called clonotypes with MiXCR, one entry per CDR3 protein. The profile shows roughly 370,000 distinct CDR3 sequences, 20% to 25% of them singletons. Study outcomes and limitations: Among TCR beta sequences, a motif of under 10 highly homologous variants appeared characteristic of ankylosing spondylitis blood.

These receptors lack a known antigen. The sample comprised blood, either unsorted or a sorted T cell fraction (not recorded which). The receptors stem from a male donor with ankylosing spondylitis.

The J gene is TRBJ2-7, the V gene TRBV12-3 or TRBV12-4; no clear D gene. The CDR3 is 10 residues long. V dropped 6 bases and J dropped 8 bases, with 8 bases sitting between them. The CDR3 DNA reads as TGTGCCAGCAGCGGGCGGCAGCAGTACTTC. Its translation: CASSGRQQYF.

The V call is TRBV2, the J call TRBJ2-6, with TRBD1 matching 7 bases. From germline, CDR1 is SNHLY and CDR2 FYNNEI. The trim removed 6 bases at V and 2 bases at J, leaving 4 bases unmatched. This CDR3 comprises 15 residues. This chain's CDR3 is CASRADRAGANVLTF. In nucleotides, the CDR3 is TGTGCCAGCAGAGCAGACAGGGCTGGGGCCAACGTCCTGACTTTC.

This clonotype has more than one count but fewer than ten. A read error may be the cause here, since a much bigger clone is one base away. The chain couples TRBV29-1 to TRBJ1-1, with 8 bases fitting TRBD1. Germline assignment: CDR1 SQVTM and CDR2 ANQGSEA. Unmatched junction bases numbered 12, after V lost 2 bases and J lost 7 bases. CDR3 size: 15 residues. The CDR3 region has the DNA TGCAGCGTTGAATCTCACAGGGGGGGTTCGCGTGAAGCTTTCTTT. It specifies CSVESHRGGSREAFF.

DNA for the CDR3: TGTGCCAGCTCACGACGACAGGGCCAAGAAGAGCTGTTTTTT. Its protein product is CASSRRQGQEELFF. The chain employs TRBV18 and TRBJ2-2; 7 positions agree with TRBD1. CDR1 and CDR2 (germline): KGHSH, LQKENI. CDR3 length equals 14 residues. V dropped 4 bases and J dropped 11; count of bases not matched to a gene: 10.

The chain links TRBV7-2 to TRBJ2-6; D is ambiguous. V was shortened by 3 bases and J by 3 bases, with 9 bases between the two germline ends. This CDR3 has 15 amino acids. Per the germline V gene, CDR1 is SGHTA and CDR2 is FQGNSA. The chain's CDR3 is CASSLVGIGANVLTF. DNA for the CDR3: TGTGCCAGCAGCTTGGTAGGGATTGGGGCCAACGTCCTGACTTTC.

V usage is TRBV20-1 and J usage is TRBJ2-5; 9 bases are a match to TRBD2. CDR3 length: 13 amino acids. The ends lost 3 bases at V and 5 bases at J; junction bases unmatched: 4. Germline values: CDR1 DFQATT, CDR2 SNEGSKA (reference sequence). The CDR3 protein is CSASSGSRETQYF. For the CDR3, the DNA is TGCAGTGCTAGTAGCGGGAGTAGGGAGACCCAGTACTTC.

The chain links TRBV12-3 or TRBV12-4 to TRBJ2-2; possible D gene TRBD1, 5 bases. V gave up 2 bases and J gave up 6 bases, with 13 bases separating them. The CDR3 extends over 15 amino acids. The CDR3 DNA follows: TGTGCCAGCAGTTTAATGGCAGGGTCCCCCGGGGAGCTGTTTTTT. Its protein is CASSLMAGSPGELFF.

There are a few counts of this clonotype. This chain uses TRBV6-1 with TRBJ2-7, with 8 bases that match TRBD1. CDR3 size: 15 residues. V lost 3 bases to trimming and J lost 3 bases; unmatched junction nucleotides: 7. CDR1 and CDR2 (germline): MNHNS, SASEGT. This CDR3 reads CASSDHRGINYEQYF. In DNA, the CDR3 is TGTGCCAGCAGTGACCACAGGGGGATAAACTACGAGCAGTACTTC.

The chain recombines TRBV10-3 with TRBJ2-1; the match to TRBD2 covers 11 bases. Germline V gene sequence: CDR1 ENHRY, CDR2 SYGVKD. The J segment lost 0 bases and the V segment lost 10 bases, leaving 8 bases of the junction unmatched. CDR3 length: 16 amino acids. CDR3: CATGTSGSSSYNEQFF. CDR3 DNA: TGTGCCACCGGGACTAGCGGTTCGAGCTCCTACAATGAGCAGTTCTTC.

Comments on this clonotype: One junction end disagrees with the germline gene, perhaps due to a read error. V and J are TRBV7-7 and TRBJ2-2; 7 bases align to TRBD1. Germline V gives CDR1 SSHAT, CDR2 FNYEAQ (reference sequence). The CDR3 sequence is 15 residues long. The CDR3 region has the DNA TGTGCTAGCATCTGTCCAGGGGGAGACACCGGGGAGCTGTTTTTT. Its translation is CASICPGGDTGELFF.

The chain employs TRBV18 and TRBJ2-1; the D gene is possibly TRBD2 (6 bases). The CDR3 runs to 16 residues. Germline values: CDR1 KGHSH, CDR2 LQKENI. V dropped 0 bases and J dropped 0 bases, with 9 bases sitting between them. CDR3 protein: CASSPPTGVSYNEQFF. CDR3 nucleotides: TGTGCCAGCTCACCACCGACGGGAGTCTCCTACAATGAGCAGTTCTTC.

The chain combines TRBV7-3 with TRBJ2-3; TRBD2 aligns across 12 bases. CDR3 size: 17 residues. The junction had 8 bases not matched to a gene; V was cut back by 2 bases and J by 5 bases. Germline lookup yields CDR1 SGHTA and CDR2 FQGTGA. In nucleotides, the CDR3 is TGTGCCAGCAGCTTATTGCTAGCGGGAGGGGGCCAAGATACGCAGTATTTT. Its protein product is CASSLLLAGGGQDTQYF.

This clonotype was observed many times. The V gene is TRBV29-1, the J gene TRBJ2-7; D not certain. The germline CDR1 and CDR2 sequences are SQVTM and ANQGSEA. Trimming left V 2 bases short and J 0 bases short, with 20 bases between. This CDR3 is built from 17 residues. CDR3 DNA: TGCAGCGTTGAAATTTATGGCCCAGTCGGTAGCTCCTACGAGCAGTACTTC. This codes for CSVEIYGPVGSSYEQYF.

This clonotype was detected ten times or more. V usage is TRBV12-3 or TRBV12-4 and J usage is TRBJ2-2, with a weak D call TRBD2 (6 bases). The V and J ends lost 6 bases and 6 bases respectively, with 14 bases between them. The CDR3 is 14 residues long. CDR3 coding DNA: TGTGCCAGCAGCCCAGCGGGCCTGGCCGGGGAGCTGTTTTTT. It translates to CASSPAGLAGELFF.

On this clonotype itself: A junction boundary mismatches the germline segment, possibly from a read error. The chain is built from TRBV4-2 and TRBJ2-3, with 9 bases fitting TRBD2. Germline values: CDR1 LGHNA, CDR2 YNFKEQ. The CDR3 runs 16 residues. Written as DNA, the CDR3 is TGCGCCAGCAGCCAAGAACTAGCGGGTGGCACAGATACGCAGTATTTT. As protein: CASSQELAGGTDTQYF.

This clonotype has a single count. This rearrangement joins TRBV14 to TRBJ2-1; no definite D call. The CDR3 length is 18 residues. CDR1 is SGHDN and CDR2 is FVKESK in the germline V gene. The V gene lost 3 bases and the J gene lost 1 base, with 19 bases spanning the gap. The CDR3: CASSHLSRDMESYNEQFF. DNA for the CDR3: TGTGCCAGCAGCCACTTATCTAGGGATATGGAATCCTACAATGAGCAGTTCTTC.

The genes are TRBV7-2 and TRBJ2-5; 11 bases map to TRBD2. Germline CDR1 and CDR2: SGHTA and FQGNSA. This CDR3 has 14 amino acids. V gave up 5 bases and J gave up 10 bases; unmatched junction bases: 9. In DNA form, the CDR3 reads TGTGCCAGCAGCCGAAACGTAGCGGGAGGGGACCAGTACTTC. Translated, it gives CASSRNVAGGDQYF.

V and J are TRBV21-1 and TRBJ2-4; the D call in the table, TRBD1, was not verified against the DNA. TRBV21-1 is classified as a pseudogene. CDR3 length: 17 residues. The CDR3 loop is CASSKRSGDVAKNIQYF. As DNA, the CDR3 is TGTGCCAGCAGCAAAAGGTCAGGGGATGTAGCCAAAAACATTCAGTACTTC.

The chain links TRBV30 to TRBJ1-5; 8 bases fit TRBD1. V lost 1 base, J lost 5 bases, and 7 bases stayed unmatched. The CDR3 is 15 amino acids. Per the germline V gene, CDR1 is GTSNPN and CDR2 is SVGIG (reference sequence). The CDR3 bases are TGTGCCTGGAGTGCTGGGCAGGGGGCCTATCAGCCCCAGCATTTT. Residues: CAWSAGQGAYQPQHF.

This clonotype was found a few times. The CDR3 loop reads CSVLGNQETQYF. The CDR3 coding sequence is TGCAGCGTTCTGGGGAACCAAGAGACCCAGTACTTC. The chain uses TRBV29-1 and TRBJ2-5, with unresolved D. The V gene lost 5 bases and the J gene lost 0 bases, with 7 bases spanning the gap. This CDR3 has 12 amino acids. The germline V gene has CDR1 SQVTM and CDR2 ANQGSEA.

The genes are TRBV20-1 and TRBJ1-1, with TRBD1 as a possible D gene (5 bases). Trimming removed 5 bases at V and 4 bases at J, with 11 bases between. CDR1 DFQATT and CDR2 SNEGSKA come from the germline V gene (reference sequence). The CDR3 has 12 residues. CDR3 sequence (DNA): TGCAGTGCTGATGGGGGGTTCACTGAAGCTTTCTTT. It yields the protein CSADGGFTEAFF.

This clonotype was seen a handful of times. This sequence joins TRBV11-2 and TRBJ2-7; D gene unclear. The CDR3 has 13 amino acids. From germline, CDR1 is SGHAT and CDR2 FQNNGV. Deletions cut 2 bases from V and 1 base from J, with 6 bases between. The CDR3 reads CASSLFQSYEQYF. CDR3 bases: TGTGCCAGCAGCTTATTTCAGTCCTACGAGCAGTACTTC. Filled out from reference TRBV11-2 and TRBJ2-7, the complete variable domain reads EAGVAQSPRYKIIEKRQSVAFWCNPISGHATLYWYQQILGQGPKLLIQFQNNGVVDDSQLPKDRFSAERLKGVDSTLKIQPAKLEDSAVYLCASSLFQSYEQYFGPGTRLTVT.

This chain links TRBV10-2 with TRBJ1-6; TRBD1 agrees at 7 bases. Trimming took 6 bases from V and 8 from J; bases not matched to a gene: 10. The CDR3 covers 15 residues. Per germline, CDR1 WSHSY and CDR2 SAAADI. In DNA form, the CDR3 reads TGCGCCAGCAGGCCACAGGGGTCGACGGATTCACCCCTCCACTTT. Protein product: CASRPQGSTDSPLHF.

V gene TRBV6-2 or TRBV6-3 combines with J gene TRBJ2-2, with D perhaps matching TRBD1 (5 bases). The germline V and J ends were trimmed by 2 bases and 6 bases, with 25 bases remaining between them. The CDR3 is 19 residues long. The V gene's germline CDR1 is MNHEY and CDR2 SVGEGT. The CDR3 region has the DNA TGTGCCAGCAGTTACCCGACTGAAGGGGCAGCCTCACGGGCCGGGGAGCTGTTTTTT. It specifies CASSYPTEGAASRAGELFF.